The 18 T cell receptor beta chains presented below share a single source sample, sequenced in a study of response to subunit inactivated influenza vaccine (dated by TCRdb to the late 2010s). The library relied on RT-PCR. Sequenced on an Illumina HiSeq 2500. Using fastp trimming at Q25 and MiXCR clonotype assembly, TCRdb reanalyzed the public sequencing data and kept in-frame beta chains. Rows matching on CDR3 protein sequence are summarized as one entry with the most common DNA and genes. Counted in this sample were around 300,000 distinct CDR3 sequences; roughly 22% of them appeared once. The ten largest clones represent 10% of the sample. Sequences were derived from PBMCs from blood, sampled 21 months after vaccination. These receptors were collected from a man in his fifties or sixties who received an inactivated influenza vaccine. Donor details come from another sample of the same person, matched by shared clones.

This clonotype was counted ten times or more. This sequence joins TRBV20-1 and TRBJ2-7; D perhaps matches TRBD1 (6 bases). Trimming took off 5 bases at V and 4 bases at J, with 21 bases between the two ends. The CDR3 contains 15 residues. Germline values: CDR1 DFQATT, CDR2 SNEGSKA (reference sequence). This chain's CDR3 is CSAPRVSRGVYEQYF. CDR3 in DNA: TGCAGTGCTCCGCGTGTGAGCAGGGGAGTATACGAGCAGTACTTC.

The genes are TRBV29-1 and TRBJ2-7; TRBD2 aligns across 8 bases. J gave up 5 bases and V 6 bases, and 9 bases lay outside the gene matches. Germline loops: CDR1 SQVTM, CDR2 ANQGSEA. The CDR3 sequence is 13 residues long. CDR3 sequence reads: CSVGGLAAHEQYF. The CDR3 DNA sequence: TGCAGCGTCGGAGGACTAGCCGCCCACGAGCAGTACTTC.

V usage is TRBV27 and J usage is TRBJ1-6; tentative D call: TRBD1 (6 bases). CDR1 and CDR2 (germline): MNHEY, SMNVEV (reference sequence). V gave up 6 bases and J gave up 6 bases, with 18 bases separating them. The CDR3 has 16 residues. CDR3 in amino acids: CASRTNRVACNSPLHF. The CDR3 DNA follows: TGTGCCAGCAGGACGAACAGGGTGGCCTGTAATTCACCCCTCCACTTT.

This chain links TRBV12-3 or TRBV12-4 with TRBJ1-2; 10 bases are shared with TRBD1. There are 16 residues in the CDR3. J lost 5 bases, V lost 6 bases, and 12 bases had no gene match. This CDR3 is CASRKDRGGIGYGYTF. CDR3 sequence (DNA): TGTGCCAGCAGAAAGGACAGGGGGGGGATTGGTTATGGCTACACCTTC.

This clonotype was seen a few times. This rearrangement joins TRBV29-1 to TRBJ1-1; D unresolved. Germline lookup yields CDR1 SQVTM and CDR2 ANQGSEA. The CDR3 is made up of 14 amino acids. V dropped 0 bases and J dropped 8 bases, with 16 bases sitting between them. The CDR3 nucleotides read TGCAGCGTTGAAGACAGTATTAGGGTGGGGGAAGCTTTCTTT. Its protein product is CSVEDSIRVGEAFF.

At least ten counts were recorded for this clonotype. The gene calls are TRBV7-2 and TRBJ2-7; the match to TRBD1 covers 7 bases. The junction had 8 bases not matched to a gene; V was cut back by 10 bases and J by 2 bases. From germline, CDR1 is SGHTA and CDR2 FQGNSA. This CDR3 is 13 amino acids long. CDR3 in DNA: TGTGCCACCTCGTGGCAGGGGGCCTACGAGCAGTACTTC. Protein sequence: CATSWQGAYEQYF.

This clonotype was detected a few times. The rearrangement links TRBV12-3 or TRBV12-4 to TRBJ2-7; TRBD1 aligns across 9 bases. This CDR3 spans 18 amino acids. With 0 bases clipped from V and 0 bases from J, the junction kept 9 bases outside the gene matches. CDR3 DNA: TGTGCCAGCAGTTTAGCGCCGGGACAGGGCCTTAGCTCCTACGAGCAGTACTTC. Translating gives CASSLAPGQGLSSYEQYF.

V is TRBV30 and J is TRBJ1-1, with D unresolved. The CDR3 loop spans 12 amino acids. V lost 2 bases, J lost 1 base, and 5 bases lay in between. Germline V gives CDR1 GTSNPN, CDR2 SVGIG (reference sequence). CDR3 DNA: TGTGCCTGGAGTATTGAGAACACTGAAGCTTTCTTT. Protein: CAWSIENTEAFF.

The CDR3: CASSERSYEQYF. CDR3 coding DNA: TGTGCCAGCAGCGAGCGATCCTACGAGCAGTACTTC. The V and J genes are TRBV2 and TRBJ2-7; no clear D gene. CDR3 size: 12 residues. V was trimmed by 6 bases and J by 1 base, leaving 7 bases between them. CDR1 and CDR2 (germline): SNHLY, FYNNEI.

This chain connects TRBV10-2 to TRBJ1-1; D not certain. This CDR3 comprises 13 residues. In germline, CDR1 is WSHSY, CDR2 SAAADI. V lost 7 bases, J lost 1 base, and 10 bases lay in between. CDR3 DNA sequence: TGCGCCAGCATCCAACAGTCGAACACTGAAGCTTTCTTT. It encodes CASIQQSNTEAFF.

This clonotype showed up many times. The gene calls are TRBV25-1 and TRBJ2-1; possibly TRBD2 for D (6 bases). Germline CDR1 is MGHDK and CDR2 is SYGVNS. V was pared by 5 bases and J by 3 bases, with 17 bases between. This CDR3 region has 16 residues. Here the CDR3 reads CASSRRGEAFYNEQFF. The CDR3 DNA sequence: TGTGCCAGCAGTCGTCGCGGGGAGGCCTTCTACAATGAGCAGTTCTTC.

This clonotype was counted between two and nine times. The rearrangement joins TRBV4-1 to TRBJ1-3, with 9 bases identical to TRBD1. V shed 3 bases and J 3 bases; nucleotides not matched to a gene: 6. This CDR3 has 16 amino acids. Germline loops: CDR1 MGHRA, CDR2 YSYEKL. The CDR3 DNA follows: TGCGCCAGCAGCCAGAGAGACAGGGGGTTTGGAAACACCATATATTTT. Translating it yields CASSQRDRGFGNTIYF.

J is TRBJ1-2 and V is TRBV4-3; TRBD1 might be the D (5 bases). The CDR3 covers 15 residues. Germline-derived CDR1 and CDR2 are LGHNA and YSLEER. The germline V and J ends were trimmed by 0 bases and 5 bases, with 13 bases remaining between them. CDR3 sequence reads: CASSQEVRDLYGYTF. In nucleotides, the CDR3 is TGCGCCAGCAGCCAAGAGGTTAGGGACCTATATGGCTACACCTTC.

V and J are TRBV7-2 and TRBJ1-4; the D gene is possibly TRBD1 (5 bases). This CDR3 region has 15 residues. Looked up from germline, CDR1 is SGHTA and CDR2 is FQGNSA. Trimming shortened V by 5 bases and J by 3 bases, and 13 bases separated the two germline ends. For the CDR3, the DNA is TGTGCCAGCAGCCCCCTCGGGGGGGCTAATGAAAAACTGTTTTTT. Its protein product is CASSPLGGANEKLFF. The full variable domain, completed using reference TRBV7-2 and TRBJ1-4, is GAGVSQSPSNKVTEKGKDVELRCDPISGHTALYWYRQSLGQGLEFLIYFQGNSAPDKSGLPSDRFSAERTGGSVSTLTIQRTQQEDSAVYLCASSPLGGANEKLFFGSGTQLSVL.

The V call is TRBV12-3 or TRBV12-4, the J call TRBJ1-2, with D unresolved. The V end was cut by 2 bases, the J end by 0 bases, with 13 bases between. This CDR3 region has 16 residues. CDR3 coding DNA: TGTGCCAGCAGTTTAACCGTCAGGAGATCTAACTATGGCTACACCTTC. It specifies CASSLTVRRSNYGYTF.

The chain has TRBV10-3 and TRBJ1-2; D unclear. Per the germline V gene, CDR1 is ENHRY and CDR2 is SYGVKD. The V end was cut by 5 bases, the J end by 5 bases, with 9 bases between. The CDR3 sequence is 12 residues long. This CDR3 reads CAISPGGYGYTF. For the CDR3, the DNA is TGTGCCATCAGTCCAGGTGGTTATGGCTACACCTTC.

The chain joins TRBV4-3 to TRBJ2-7, with TRBD1 identical over 9 bases. Germline assignment: CDR1 LGHNA and CDR2 YSLEER. With 0 bases clipped from V and 5 bases from J, the junction kept 8 bases outside the gene matches. The CDR3 runs 16 residues. The CDR3 is CASSQDVGTGLHEQYF. The DNA for the CDR3 is TGCGCCAGCAGCCAAGATGTCGGGACAGGGCTCCACGAGCAGTACTTC.

V gene TRBV20-1 combines with J gene TRBJ1-4; D is unresolved. CDR1 and CDR2 (germline): DFQATT, SNEGSKA (reference sequence). The CDR3 is 14 amino acids. V was shortened by 3 bases and J by 0 bases, with 8 bases between the two germline ends. The CDR3 sequence is CSARYIATNEKLFF. In DNA, the CDR3 is TGCAGTGCTAGGTACATTGCAACTAATGAAAAACTGTTTTTT.